This is a list of T cell receptor beta chains from one sample in a study of blood T cell repertoires in COVID-19. Assay: immunoSEQ multiplex PCR; the TCRdb copy retains only in-frame clones and omits some. Of 35,000 to 45,000 clones in the sample, roughly 87% were seen once. Sequenced: peripheral blood. All receptors come from a man between 60 and 70 years old with acute or convalescent COVID-19. Each CDR3 is given with its conserved first and last residue. The D gene is left open where the match is weak. Expanded clones get a size class; other rows say once, few or many, or leave the size out.

clone size: -; V gene: TRBV29-1; J gene: TRBJ2-3; D gene: -; CDR3 protein: CSVERDPDTQYF; CDR3 DNA: TGCAGCGTTGAGAGGGATCCAGATACGCAGTATTTT
clone size: -; V gene: TRBV5-4; J gene: TRBJ2-3; D gene: -; CDR3 protein: CASSAVDTQYF; CDR3 DNA: TGTGCCAGCAGCGCGGTAGATACGCAGTATTTT
clone size: -; V gene: TRBV6-5; J gene: TRBJ1-5; D gene: TRBD1; CDR3 protein: CASSSGQRSNQPQHF; CDR3 DNA: TGTGCCAGCAGTTCGGGACAGAGAAGCAATCAGCCCCAGCATTTT
clone size: -; V gene: TRBV18; J gene: TRBJ1-2; D gene: TRBD1; CDR3 protein: CASRPGQGLYGYTF; CDR3 DNA: TGTGCCAGCCGACCGGGACAGGGGCTCTATGGCTACACCTTC
clone size: -; V gene: TRBV9; J gene: TRBJ2-3; D gene: TRBD1; CDR3 protein: CASSVTGVRDTQYF; CDR3 DNA: TGTGCCAGCAGCGTCACAGGGGTTCGTGATACGCAGTATTTT
clone size: -; V gene: TRBV3-1/TRBV3-2; J gene: TRBJ1-1; D gene: -; CDR3 protein: CASRYTGNTEAFF; CDR3 DNA: TGTGCCAGCCGATACACAGGGAACACTGAAGCTTTCTTT
clone size: -; V gene: TRBV3-1/TRBV3-2; J gene: TRBJ2-1; D gene: TRBD2; CDR3 protein: CASSPPRSSGRASYNEQFF; CDR3 DNA: TGTGCCAGCAGCCCACCCAGGAGTAGCGGGAGGGCCAGCTACAATGAGCAGTTCTTC
clone size: -; V gene: TRBV3-1/TRBV3-2; J gene: TRBJ2-7; D gene: TRBD2; CDR3 protein: CASSRGGSSYEQYF; CDR3 DNA: TGTGCCAGCAGCCGGGGGGGGAGCTCCTACGAGCAGTACTTC
clone size: -; V gene: TRBV28; J gene: TRBJ1-3; D gene: -; CDR3 protein: CASSLWAAGLGNTIYF; CDR3 DNA: TGTGCCAGCAGTTTATGGGCGGCAGGGCTTGGAAACACCATATATTTT
clone size: once; V gene: TRBV6-1; J gene: TRBJ1-1; D gene: -; CDR3 protein: CASSEVEGTEAFF; CDR3 DNA: TGTGCCAGCAGTGAAGTAGAGGGCACTGAAGCTTTCTTT
clone size: -; V gene: TRBV7-8; J gene: TRBJ2-1; D gene: TRBD2; CDR3 protein: CASSPPTGTSGHNEQFF; CDR3 DNA: TGTGCCAGCAGCCCCCCGACCGGGACTAGCGGTCACAATGAGCAGTTCTTC
clone size: -; V gene: TRBV9; J gene: TRBJ1-1; D gene: -; CDR3 protein: CASSVDPSDTEAFF; CDR3 DNA: TGTGCCAGCAGCGTAGACCCATCAGACACTGAAGCTTTCTTT
clone size: few; V gene: TRBV10-3; J gene: TRBJ1-3; D gene: -; CDR3 protein: CAISGQAVTGNTIYF; CDR3 DNA: TGTGCCATCAGTGGACAGGCCGTAACAGGAAACACCATATATTTT
clone size: -; V gene: TRBV5-4; J gene: TRBJ2-7; D gene: -; CDR3 protein: CASSPSPTSFSSSEQYF; CDR3 DNA: TGTGCCAGCAGCCCGTCGCCTACTAGCTTCTCTTCCTCCGAGCAGTACTTC